The source of this T cell receptor (beta chain) is a study of shared clonotypes between healthy human individuals (dated by TCRdb to 2020 to 2021). A note on the overall study: Two women and a few men aged 18 to 49 years were included in the cohort. Per donor, three plates each were used for CD4 naive and CD4 memory, two for CD8 naive, and one for CD8 memory. To estimate repertoire size and how much clonotype sharing occurs between individuals, the study deeply sequenced the blood TCR repertoires of five or six healthy adults. To increase sequencing depth and limit assay-specific biases, different laboratories used diverse techniques to prepare libraries and sequence TCR repertoires. Leukapheresis yielded between about 0.85 and 9.5 billion PBMCs per donor. Study-level results and caveats: Rarefaction of sorted-subset datasets indicated incomplete sequencing despite the large sequencing depth. Naive subsets generally had larger estimated clonotype richness than memory subsets did. Pairwise subsampling led to the expectation that sequencing depth would affect the degree of clonotype sharing among donors. Sampling was restricted to blood, and TCR repertoires in tissue are likely to differ from TCR repertoires in blood. The genetic and exposure-history diversity represented was limited by the small number of donors. Compared with non-shared clonotypes, the clonotypes found in all four sorted-subset donors had higher generation probabilities. When several donors were compared, the shared fraction of clonotypes was about 5% for naive CD4, roughly 3.3% for naive CD8, 2% to 2.5% for memory CD4, and about 0.36% for memory CD8.

CDR1 and CDR2 are read off the germline V gene as SGDLS and YYNGEE. The cysteine opens and the phenylalanine closes a CDR3 of 15 amino acids. Kept here is only the CDR3 DNA, which spans 45 bases and is read in frame from base 1. Clipping removes 1 base from V and 8 bases from J, with 7 as the unmatched junction base count. TCR CDR3 regions were amplified from genomic DNA by multiplex PCR using the deep immunoSEQ assay. For each cell subset, the extracted genomic DNA was distributed evenly across all wells of several immunoSEQ 96-well plates, and each plate served as one replicate. For sorted subsets, about 200 ng genomic DNA, equal to 25,000 to 35,000 T cell genomes, was loaded into each replicate PCR. Purified libraries were quantified with a Qubit 3.0 fluorometer, sized on a Bioanalyzer 2100, and re-quantified with the KAPA Library Quantification kit. A separate single-read 150-cycle Illumina NextSeq 550 flow cell was used to sequence each immunoSEQ 96-well plate. On the study's bioinformatics: The immunoSEQ output contained only junctional sequences without quality scores, so filtering could not match that applied to full-length reads. Sequences were annotated with PyIR, a Python wrapper for IgBLAST v1.9, using IMGT germline references to assign V/J genes and CDR3. Reads were removed for weak V/J assignments (E-value above 1e-6), missing CDR3, stop codons, out-of-frame junctions, or ambiguous translated residues. A V3J clonotype was defined by an identical inferred V gene, J gene, and CDR3 amino acid sequence. Percentage overlap between repertoires was computed as shared unique clonotypes divided by the size of the smaller repertoire. Repertoire richness was assessed with RTK rarefaction, the Chao1 estimator, and Recon v2.1 estimates of unobserved clonotypes. Generation probabilities for all TCRbeta clonotypes obtained by the gDNA method from several donors were computed using OLGA. TCRdb re-hosts the immuneACCESS table, in-frame sequences only. Its copies lack some clones; in the studies checked, an unresolved V gene accounts for under half of them, and the cause for the rest is not known. V and J calls plus clone size are reproduced from that table; the DNA served to infer D and trimming. The sample yields about 2.1 million clones; 93% were counted once. Over 1.5% of the sample goes to the ten largest clones.

CD8 naive samples were CD45RO-negative cells positively selected for CCR7, giving a CD45RA+CCR7+ population that excluded TemRA cells. Healthy HIV-negative adults with no recently reported acute infections or vaccinations were included as donors. All donors were Caucasian adults living in Nashville, Tennessee, USA. After blood collection by leukapheresis, PBMCs were isolated using Ficoll-Histopaque density gradient centrifugation and then cryopreserved in the vapor phase of liquid nitrogen. Analytical flow cytometry was used to check the purity and quantity of each magnetically sorted T cell population. Each sorted fraction had its genomic DNA isolated and then quantified by UV absorbance on a Nanodrop 2000c. A remark on this clone: Its antigen is currently not known. No much larger clone exists at a distance of one base, and base qualities are not known.

This sequence was found in a man younger than 30 in good health. Some clones in this sample may be carry-over from other donors' samples. This chain joins TRBV9 to TRBJ2-1; the central 9 bases match TRBD2. The source material was naive CD8+ T cells from PBMCs. This specimen's cell subset or site label, per the study, means: CD45RA+CCR7+. At the DNA level, the sequence is TGTGCCAGCAGCGTATGGGCGGGAGGGCTCGATGAGCAGTTCTTC. This codes for CASSVWAGGLDEQFF.